This is a list of T cell receptor beta chains from one sample in a study of blood T cell repertoires in COVID-19. Produced via immunoSEQ multiplex PCR; TCRdb's table is partial and in-frame only. The sample consists of under 250,000 clones, 80% of them appearing once. Sequenced sample: peripheral blood. The receptors originated from a woman in her 70s with acute or convalescent COVID-19. The CDR3 runs from the conserved cysteine through the conserved F or W. The order of the fields is CDR3 length, V gene, clone size, D gene, J gene, CDR3 DNA, CDR3 protein. The D gene is left open where the match is weak. The size field is filled for only some rows; it gives once, few, many or a size class.

15,TRBV6-6,NA,TRBD2,TRBJ2-7,TGTGCCAGCAGAACAAGGACTAGCGGGAACAGAGAGCAGTACTTC,CASRTRTSGNREQYF
15,TRBV18,NA,NA,TRBJ2-7,TGTGCCAGCTCACCAAGCCCGCCGCTCCTGGACGAGCAGTACTTC,CASSPSPPLLDEQYF
13,TRBV5-1,few,NA,TRBJ1-2,TGCGCCAGCAGTTACGAGGGTGACTATGGCTACACCTTC,CASSYEGDYGYTF
13,TRBV2,NA,NA,TRBJ1-3,TGTGCCAGCAGTGAGGAGACTGGAAACACCATATATTTT,CASSEETGNTIYF
13,TRBV2,NA,NA,TRBJ1-2,TGTGCCAGCAACAGGGACCAGGTTTATGGCTACACCTTC,CASNRDQVYGYTF
12,TRBV27,NA,TRBD2,TRBJ2-3,TGTGCCACCAGGACTAGTCAAGATACGCAGTATTTT,CATRTSQDTQYF
13,TRBV3-1/TRBV3-2,NA,NA,TRBJ2-1,TGTGCCAGCAGCCAAGCCTACCAGGGTGAGCAGTTCTTC,CASSQAYQGEQFF
13,TRBV9,NA,NA,TRBJ1-1,TGTGCCAGCAGCGTACAGATGAACACTGAAGCTTTCTTT,CASSVQMNTEAFF
12,TRBV29-1,NA,NA,TRBJ1-5,TGCAGCGTTATACACGACAATCAGCCCCAGCATTTT,CSVIHDNQPQHF
12,TRBV7-8,NA,TRBD2,TRBJ2-7,TGTGCCAGCAGCTTACAGAGCGGGAGGGTATACTTC,CASSLQSGRVYF
16,TRBV3-1/TRBV3-2,NA,TRBD1,TRBJ2-5,TGTGCCAGCAGCCGACGGGACAGGGGGTACCAAGAGACCCAGTACTTC,CASSRRDRGYQETQYF
13,TRBV5-4,NA,TRBD1,TRBJ1-1,TGTGCCAGCAGGGTGAGGGGGCAAACTGAAGCTTTCTTT,CASRVRGQTEAFF
20,TRBV9,NA,TRBD1,TRBJ1-5,TGTGCCAGCAGCGTAGTCCCAGGACAGGGGAAGACCTATAGCAATCAGCCCCAGCATTTT,CASSVVPGQGKTYSNQPQHF
16,TRBV18,NA,TRBD2,TRBJ2-7,TGTGCCAGCTCGTCAACCCGGACTAGCGGCACCTACGAGCAGTACTTC,CASSSTRTSGTYEQYF
12,TRBV6-1,NA,NA,TRBJ2-3,TGTGCCAGCAGCCTTTATTTTGATACGCAGTATTTT,CASSLYFDTQYF
15,TRBV27,NA,TRBD1,TRBJ1-4,TGTGCCAGCAGTTTCCACGGGACAGGCAATGAAAAACTGTTTTTT,CASSFHGTGNEKLFF
15,TRBV7-8,NA,NA,TRBJ2-3,TGTGCCAGCTCGCCGCGGGGCGCTAGCGCAGATACGCAGTATTTT,CASSPRGASADTQYF
15,TRBV18,NA,NA,TRBJ1-5,TGTGCCAGCTCACCACCGTCAGGAGGAAATCAGCCCCAGCATTTT,CASSPPSGGNQPQHF
17,TRBV11-2,NA,NA,TRBJ1-2,TGTGCCAGCAGCCCTTACCTGACAGGCGCGCTGGACTATGGCTACACCTTC,CASSPYLTGALDYGYTF
14,TRBV9,NA,NA,TRBJ2-3,TGTGCCAGCAGCGTATTGTCTGGCACAGATACGCAGTATTTT,CASSVLSGTDTQYF
16,TRBV2,NA,TRBD1,TRBJ2-1,TGTGCCAGCAGCGCCGCAGGGGGCTTCTCCTACAATGAGCAGTTCTTC,CASSAAGGFSYNEQFF
17,TRBV7-3,once,TRBD2,TRBJ2-1,TGTGCCAGCAGCCCCCTAGCGGGAGGCCTCTCCTACAATGAGCAGTTCTTC,CASSPLAGGLSYNEQFF
15,TRBV7-2,NA,TRBD2,TRBJ2-1,TGTGCCAGCAGCTTGGGACTAGCGGCCCACAATGAGCAGTTCTTC,CASSLGLAAHNEQFF
15,TRBV9,NA,NA,TRBJ2-1,TGTGCCAGCAGCGTAGGCGAGGTCTCCTACAATGAGCAGTTCTTC,CASSVGEVSYNEQFF
15,TRBV14,few,TRBD1,TRBJ2-5,TGTGCCAGCAGCCCCCGGACAGGGGCTCAAGAGACCCAGTACTTC,CASSPRTGAQETQYF
16,TRBV5-4,NA,NA,TRBJ2-1,TGTGCCAGCAGCTTGGAGGGCAGGGCGCCCTACAATGAGCAGTTCTTC,CASSLEGRAPYNEQFF